The rows below give T cell receptor beta chains drawn from one sample of a study of blood T cell repertoires in COVID-19. Sequencing was performed with immunoSEQ multiplex PCR; in TCRdb, only in-frame clones are kept and a portion is missing. The sample gives tens of thousands of clones, about 82% of which show up once; about 4.1% is in the top ten. Sequencing used peripheral blood. The source of these receptors is a man aged 80 or over with active COVID-19. The CDR3 runs from the conserved cysteine through the conserved F or W. D genes are given only for firm matches. Where a row states a size, it is once, few, many or the class of an expanded clone; other rows omit it.

j_call clone_size v_call d_call cdr3_aa cdr3_nt
TRBJ1-6 . TRBV4-3 . CASSPSVGVSSPLHF TGCGCCAGCAGCCCCTCTGTAGGGGTAAGTTCACCCCTCCACTTT
TRBJ1-2 . TRBV27 TRBD1 CASRLAGGQGYYGYTF TGTGCCAGCAGACTGGCCGGGGGACAGGGATACTATGGCTACACCTTC
TRBJ2-3 . TRBV2 TRBD1 CASSEATGEDTQYF TGTGCCAGCAGTGAAGCGACAGGGGAAGATACGCAGTATTTT
TRBJ2-3 once TRBV18 . CASSGSGTSTDTQYF TGTGCCAGCTCGGGGTCGGGGACTAGCACAGATACGCAGTATTTT
TRBJ2-5 . TRBV6-2/TRBV6-3 TRBD2 CASSYSSGRASETQYF TGTGCCAGCAGTTACTCAAGCGGGAGGGCATCAGAGACCCAGTACTTC
TRBJ1-2 . TRBV19 TRBD1 CASSRGQGSSYGYTF TGTGCCAGTAGTAGGGGACAGGGATCGTCCTATGGCTACACCTTC
TRBJ1-3 . TRBV4-1 . CASSQDHYSDKNSGNTIYF TGCGCCAGCAGCCAAGATCATTATAGTGATAAGAACTCTGGAAACACCATATATTTT
TRBJ2-2 . TRBV10-3 TRBD2 CAIPRGLSANTGELFF TGTGCCATCCCAAGGGGACTATCGGCGAACACCGGGGAGCTGTTTTTT
TRBJ1-2 . TRBV28 . CASSAEVGGFYGYTF TGTGCCAGCAGCGCCGAGGTAGGAGGGTTCTATGGCTACACCTTC
TRBJ1-1 . TRBV19 . CASSLKPGYNTEAFF TGTGCCAGTAGTTTAAAACCGGGATATAACACTGAAGCTTTCTTT
TRBJ1-4 . TRBV7-2 . CASSSAGQRGEKLFF TGTGCCAGCAGCTCTGCGGGGCAGCGGGGTGAAAAACTGTTTTTT
TRBJ2-5 . TRBV5-1 TRBD2 CASSPGTSGSRQETQYF TGCGCCAGCAGCCCAGGGACTAGCGGGAGCCGACAAGAGACCCAGTACTTC
TRBJ1-2 . TRBV7-2 . CASSLDDIGGYTF TGTGCCAGCAGCTTAGACGACATTGGTGGCTACACCTTC
TRBJ2-1 . TRBV6-5 TRBD2 CASIENPGRVEQFF TGTGCCAGCATCGAGAACCCGGGGAGGGTTGAGCAGTTCTTC
TRBJ1-4 . TRBV6-2/TRBV6-3 TRBD1 CASSPGGTMDRGEKLFF TGTGCCAGCAGTCCAGGGGGCACAATGGACCGCGGTGAAAAACTGTTTTTT
TRBJ2-7 few TRBV9 TRBD1 CASSVTRDSLTYEQYF TGTGCCAGCAGCGTAACCCGGGACAGCCTAACCTACGAGCAGTACTTC
TRBJ2-6 . TRBV27 TRBD2 CASSLRGTSGSGANVLTF TGTGCCAGCAGCCTTCGTGGGACTAGCGGGAGTGGGGCCAACGTCCTGACTTTC
TRBJ1-1 . TRBV7-9 . CASSFKGNEAFF TGTGCCAGCAGCTTCAAGGGGAATGAAGCTTTCTTT
TRBJ1-1 . TRBV30 TRBD1 CAWSGRTGGRTEAFF TGTGCCTGGAGTGGGAGAACAGGGGGCCGGACTGAAGCTTTCTTT
TRBJ1-2 once TRBV3-1/TRBV3-2 . CASSPRTLANYGYTF TGTGCCAGCAGCCCCAGAACACTAGCTAACTATGGCTACACCTTC
TRBJ2-1 . TRBV11-2 TRBD2 CASSRLAGRNEQFF TGTGCCAGCAGTCGACTAGCGGGAAGGAATGAGCAGTTCTTC
TRBJ1-6 . TRBV6-5 . CASRTSEGEYSPLHF TGTGCCAGCAGGACGAGTGAGGGGGAGTATTCACCCCTCCACTTT
TRBJ2-3 once TRBV7-2 . CASSLEQVISTDTQYF TGTGCCAGCAGCTTAGAACAGGTCATAAGCACAGATACGCAGTATTTT
TRBJ2-7 . TRBV10-2 TRBD2 CASRGLAGEGEQYF TGCGCCAGCCGAGGACTAGCGGGAGAAGGCGAGCAGTACTTC
TRBJ2-1 . TRBV11-2 . CASSLITSYNEQFF TGTGCCAGCAGCTTAATAACTTCCTACAATGAGCAGTTCTTC
TRBJ2-1 . TRBV10-1 . CASSGRGIPTRNSYNEQFF TGCGCCAGCAGTGGAAGGGGAATTCCCACCAGAAACTCCTACAATGAGCAGTTCTTC
TRBJ2-7 . TRBV19 . CATLNRDAGEQYF TGTGCCACGCTTAATCGCGACGCGGGGGAGCAGTACTTC
TRBJ1-1 . TRBV4-3 TRBD1 CASSQDPGQGVGTEAFF TGCGCCAGCAGCCAAGACCCGGGACAGGGGGTCGGCACTGAAGCTTTCTTT
TRBJ1-1 . TRBV6-6 TRBD1 CASSHGQAMNTEAFF TGTGCCAGCAGTCATGGACAGGCCATGAACACTGAAGCTTTCTTT
TRBJ2-7 . TRBV4-1 TRBD2 CASSPFRVVVGTSGSYEQYF TGCGCCAGCAGCCCGTTTCGCGTCGTGGTGGGGACTAGCGGCTCCTACGAGCAGTACTTC
TRBJ2-1 few TRBV9 TRBD2 CASSVAYAGGGVDEQFF TGTGCCAGCAGCGTAGCTTACGCGGGAGGGGGCGTAGATGAGCAGTTCTTC
TRBJ2-2 . TRBV5-4 TRBD2 CASRYGPSGRAAGELFF TGTGCCAGCAGATATGGTCCTAGCGGGAGGGCCGCCGGGGAGCTGTTTTTT
TRBJ1-1 . TRBV10-3 . CAISGRGGGTEAFF TGTGCCATCAGTGGTCGGGGAGGGGGCACTGAAGCTTTCTTT
TRBJ2-7 . TRBV9 TRBD1 CASGPDFGTGTYEQYF TGTGCCAGCGGCCCAGACTTCGGGACAGGGACCTACGAGCAGTACTTC
TRBJ1-2 once TRBV29-1 . CSVGQGLDGYTF TGCAGCGTTGGCCAGGGTTTGGATGGCTACACCTTC
TRBJ1-2 . TRBV5-5 TRBD1 CASSPQGPYGYTF TGTGCCAGCAGCCCACAGGGGCCCTACGGCTACACCTTC
TRBJ2-5 . TRBV5-6 . CASSSGRSPQETQYF TGTGCCAGCAGCTCAGGGAGGTCCCCCCAAGAGACCCAGTACTTC
TRBJ2-1 . TRBV11-2 TRBD2 CASSLGLAGRNEQFF TGTGCCAGCAGCTTAGGACTAGCGGGAAGGAATGAGCAGTTCTTC
TRBJ1-1 . TRBV28 TRBD1 CASSSRGQGLLMRAFF TGTGCCAGCAGTTCCAGGGGGCAGGGGTTATTAATGAGGGCTTTCTTT